This paragraph reports one TCR beta chain. The data derive from a study of blood T cell repertoires in COVID-19. The table came from immunoSEQ multiplex PCR; TCRdb's copy has only in-frame clones and leaves some out. This repertoire shows tens of thousands of clones, about 79% found once; its top ten account for about 28%. V shed 7 bases and J 3 bases; nucleotides not matched to a gene: 15. This CDR3 is 19 amino acids long. Germline V gene lookup returns CDR1 SGHTA and CDR2 FQGNSA. Specimen: peripheral blood. The source of this sequence is a man between 65 and 79 years old with acute or convalescent COVID-19. This chain uses TRBV7-2 with TRBJ2-2; 12 bases map to TRBD2. The CDR3 nucleotides read TGTGCCAGCACCGCTCTGACGCGGGCTAGCGGGAGGGACACCGGGGAGCTGTTTTTT. Amino acid sequence: CASTALTRASGRDTGELFF.